This TCR beta chain was retrieved from a study of T cell responses to AZD1222 COVID-19 vaccine. Study in general: Second-dose intervals of approximately 4 or approximately 12 weeks were pooled.

Study-wide findings and caveats: Receipt of two AZD1222 doses was followed by a rise in Spike-specific TCR breadth and depth. Donors in the cohort were predominantly white British and more often female, and clonal diversity was possibly underestimated. Across the whole spike, CD4 TCRs peaked at regions 160-218 and 743-854.

With respect to this clone: Its antigen remains unknown.

The V end was cut by 7 bases, the J end by 8 bases, with 9 bases between. CDR1 MNHEY and CDR2 SVGAGI come from the germline V gene. The CDR3 sequence is 12 residues long. Profiled with immunoSEQ multiplex PCR; TCRdb holds only in-frame clones, not every one. The profile shows some 150,000 clones, around 90% of them singletons. The sample in question was peripheral blood, obtained on day 0 of AZD1222 vaccination. The sequence was obtained from an adult in good health. The chain employs TRBV6-5 and TRBJ1-6; no clear D. CDR3 in DNA: TGTGCCAGCACCGGGCTCCATTCACCCCTCCACTTT. Its translation: CASTGLHSPLHF.